What follows are 14 T cell receptor beta chains derived from one specimen sequenced in a study of radiotherapy plus CTLA-4 blockade in lung cancer. Clones were read by immunoSEQ multiplex PCR, and TCRdb kept only the in-frame ones, dropping some. The table lists about 88,000 clones, roughly 78% of them singletons. Sequences were derived from peripheral blood, sampled from a patient treated with radiotherapy plus ipilimumab. Source of these receptors: a human donor with non-small cell lung cancer that progressed on radiotherapy plus ipilimumab.

In its sample, this clone was seen once. In DNA form, the CDR3 reads TGTGCCAGCAGCTTAGAACGGCACAATGAGCAGTTCTTC. Protein product: CASSLERHNEQFF. This chain connects TRBV2 to TRBJ2-1, with D unresolved. The CDR3 loop spans 13 amino acids. The germline V gene has CDR1 SNHLY and CDR2 FYNNEI. Trimming stripped 6 bases from V and 5 bases from J, with 11 bases between.

In its sample, this clone was seen a few times. The J gene is TRBJ1-5, the V gene TRBV28; D remains unclear. CDR3 length equals 13 residues. Germline CDR1 reads MDHEN; CDR2 reads SYDVKM. Trimming left V 2 bases short and J 4 bases short, with 6 bases between. CDR3 sequence: CASSLILNQPQHF. The CDR3 bases are TGTGCCAGCAGTTTAATACTGAATCAGCCCCAGCATTTT.

The chain's CDR3 is CASSQTGQRLTGANVLTF. The CDR3, as DNA: TGCGCCAGCAGCCAAACGGGACAGAGGCTGACTGGGGCCAACGTCCTGACTTTC. The rearrangement links TRBV5-1 to TRBJ2-6; TRBD1 matches at 7 bases. The junction had 12 bases not matched to a gene; V was cut back by 4 bases and J by 2 bases. Per germline, CDR1 SGHRS and CDR2 YFSETQ. The CDR3 totals 18 residues.

This chain joins TRBV19 and TRBJ1-2; D gene ambiguous. Germline CDR1 and CDR2: LNHDA and SQIVND (reference sequence). The ends were cut back, 7 bases at V and 5 bases at J, with 14 bases in the middle. The length of the CDR3 is 13 residues. CDR3 sequence: CASNEASYYGYTF. CDR3 bases: TGTGCCAGTAACGAGGCCTCCTATTATGGCTACACCTTC.

This rearrangement joins TRBV29-1 to TRBJ1-2; 11 bases fit TRBD1. V gave up 7 bases and J gave up 7 bases; unmatched junction bases: 5. The germline V gene has CDR1 SQVTM and CDR2 ANQGSEA. The CDR3 spans 12 residues. As DNA, the CDR3 is TGCAGCGCGTGGACAGGGGGCATTGGCTACACCTTC. Encoded protein: CSAWTGGIGYTF.

CDR3 loop: CASSEDRVNTDTQYF. The CDR3 DNA follows: TGTGCCAGCAGCGAGGACAGGGTCAACACAGATACGCAGTATTTT. The chain has TRBV9 and TRBJ2-3; 8 nucleotides agree with TRBD1. The V gene end was trimmed by 3 bases and the J gene end by 2 bases; junction bases not matched to a gene: 5. The V gene's germline CDR1 is SGDLS and CDR2 YYNGEE. The CDR3 runs 15 residues.

This chain joins TRBV6-5 and TRBJ1-5; a weak D match, TRBD1 (6 bases). The CDR3 consists of 14 residues. Trimming took off 4 bases at V and 5 bases at J, with 12 bases between the two ends. From germline, CDR1 is MNHEY and CDR2 SVGAGI. The CDR3 spells CASSWGGEDQPQHF. The DNA for the CDR3 is TGTGCCAGCAGTTGGGGGGGCGAGGATCAGCCCCAGCATTTT.

The chain is built from TRBV14 and TRBJ2-4; 9 nucleotides align to TRBD2. The CDR3 consists of 15 residues. The junction had 8 bases not matched to a gene; V was cut back by 4 bases and J by 7 bases. Germline V gives CDR1 SGHDN, CDR2 FVKESK. CDR3 in DNA: TGTGCCAGCAGCCGACCCTCCGGGACTAGCAACATTCAGTACTTC. Its protein is CASSRPSGTSNIQYF.

The V call is TRBV6-6, the J call TRBJ2-5, with D perhaps TRBD2 (7 bases). Germline V gives CDR1 MNHNY, CDR2 SVGAGI (reference sequence). The CDR3 is 14 residues long. The V gene lost 8 bases and the J gene lost 5 bases, with 18 bases spanning the gap. CDR3 in DNA: TGTGCCAGCTCTCCGGGGGGCGCTCACGAGACCCAGTACTTC. Protein: CASSPGGAHETQYF.

The V call is TRBV6-5, the J call TRBJ2-7, with D possibly matching TRBD2 (5 bases). Trimming shortened V by 5 bases and J by 7 bases, and 18 bases separated the two germline ends. The CDR3 sequence is 14 residues long. Germline-derived CDR1 and CDR2 are MNHEY and SVGAGI. CDR3 bases: TGTGCCAGCAGTGATAGACGGGAATGGGTGGAGCAGTACTTC. This sequence encodes CASSDRREWVEQYF.

This clone was seen more than once but under ten times. This chain connects TRBV10-3 to TRBJ2-5; tentatively, D is TRBD2 (6 bases). Germline V gives CDR1 ENHRY, CDR2 SYGVKD. This CDR3 has 14 amino acids. The V gene lost 0 bases and the J gene lost 9 bases, with 14 bases spanning the gap. The CDR3 loop is CAISESVPRGAQYF. The CDR3 DNA reads TGTGCCATCAGTGAGTCCGTTCCCCGCGGGGCCCAGTACTTC.

The CDR3, as DNA: TGTGCCAGCAGCTTGGGCGGCTTCTCAATGAACACTGAAGCTTTCTTT. It codes for CASSLGGFSMNTEAFF. The gene calls are TRBV13 and TRBJ1-1; D remains ambiguous. The CDR3 runs to 16 residues. Trimming shortened V by 3 bases and J by 0 bases, and 14 bases separated the two germline ends. Looked up from germline, CDR1 is PRHDT and CDR2 is FYEKMQ (reference sequence).

This clone was found a few times. CDR3 bases: TGTGCCAGCAGCTTGGCCGGGGGTAACTATGGCTACACCTTC. This gives the protein CASSLAGGNYGYTF. The chain combines TRBV5-4 with TRBJ1-2; D possibly corresponds to TRBD1 (5 bases). The V gene's germline CDR1 is SGHNT and CDR2 YYREEE (reference sequence). The CDR3 has 14 amino acids. V lost 0 bases and J 1 base, leaving 7 bases between the germline ends. Drawing the rest from reference TRBV5-4 and TRBJ1-2, the complete variable domain is ETGVTQSPTHLIKTRGQQVTLRCSSQSGHNTVSWYQQALGQGPQFIFQYYREEENGRGNFPPRFSGLQFPNYSSELNVNALELDDSALYLCASSLAGGNYGYTFGSGTRLTVV.

Here the CDR3 reads CASSLAESQGAHEQYF. The CDR3 nucleotides are TGCGCCAGCAGCTTGGCCGAGTCGCAGGGGGCCCACGAGCAGTACTTC. The chain employs TRBV5-1 and TRBJ2-7, with 8 bases matching TRBD1. The CDR3 totals 16 residues. CDR1 and CDR2 from the germline V gene are SGHRS and YFSETQ. Trimming cost V 0 bases and J 5 bases; bases outside gene matches: 10.